This TCR beta chain was recovered during a study of cytomegalovirus exposure and HLA in healthy donors. Overall study: Findings of an earlier analysis included over 95 million unique TCR beta sequences from some 180 million T cells. Study-wide points: The productive fraction for most TCR beta V segments was about 87% or about 30% in an earlier analysis. A list of 164 TCR beta chains associated with cytomegalovirus was given. Most subjects' HLA-A and HLA-B alleles were reportedly predicted from TCR beta sequences.

The CDR3 loop spans 14 amino acids. Trimming removed 6 bases at V and 10 bases at J, with 16 bases between. CDR1 is MNHEY, CDR2 SVGAGI, per germline. Notes on this clone: Its cognate antigen is unknown.

The PCR used 60 Vbeta and 13 Jbeta primers. The table came from immunoSEQ multiplex PCR; TCRdb's copy has only in-frame clones and leaves some out. The sample lists about 130,000 clones, roughly 80% occurring once. The gene calls are TRBV6-5 and TRBJ1-6; D gene ambiguous. Sequencing was performed on PBMCs. This TCR was sampled from a male donor in good health and CMV-seronegative. CDR3 sequence reads: CASRTGQERSPLHF. In nucleotides, the CDR3 is TGTGCCAGCAGGACTGGGCAGGAGCGGTCACCCCTCCACTTT.